Listed below are T cell receptor beta chains from one sample, sequenced in a study of T cells after yellow fever vaccination. TCRdb reprocessed the 5' RACE reads with MiXCR, giving one entry per CDR3 protein. The sample holds 300,000 to 400,000 distinct CDR3 sequences; 3% to 4.5% are singletons and the top ten take approximately 25%. Source: PBMCs, taken 5 days after the yellow fever booster vaccination. The receptors derive from a man younger than 35 who received the YFV17D yellow fever vaccine. Each CDR3 is given with its conserved first and last residue. A D gene is named only where the DNA matches it firmly. Expanded clones are given a class, and other clones once, few, many or no size at all.

TRBJ2-3	NA	TRBD2	TRBV7-8	CASSLKSGGVADTQYF	TGTGCCAGCAGCTTAAAAAGCGGGGGGGTGGCAGATACGCAGTATTTT
TRBJ2-3	many	NA	TRBV7-9	CASSLGRQFTDTQYF	TGTGCCAGCAGCTTAGGGAGACAGTTCACAGATACGCAGTATTTT
TRBJ1-1	many	TRBD1	TRBV25-1	CASKTGGYTEAFF	TGTGCCAGTAAGACAGGGGGTTACACTGAAGCTTTCTTT
TRBJ2-7	many	NA	TRBV27	CASSLYSSYEQYF	TGTGCCAGCAGTTTATACAGCTCCTACGAGCAGTACTTC
TRBJ2-1	NA	TRBD1	TRBV28	CASRRPGTGAGNEQFF	TGTGCCAGCAGGCGACCCGGGACAGGGGCTGGCAATGAGCAGTTCTTC
TRBJ1-5	NA	TRBD1	TRBV19	CASSGTASNQPQHF	TGTGCCAGTAGCGGGACAGCGAGCAATCAGCCCCAGCATTTT
TRBJ2-1	NA	NA	TRBV18	CASSQGTGTENEQFF	TGTGCCAGCTCACAAGGCACAGGGACGGAAAATGAGCAGTTCTTC
TRBJ2-1	NA	NA	TRBV12-3/TRBV12-4	CASRWTANNEQFF	TGTGCCAGCAGATGGACTGCCAACAATGAGCAGTTCTTC
TRBJ1-2	NA	TRBD1	TRBV2	CASSPSRQGYGYTF	TGTGCCAGCAGTCCTTCCCGACAGGGCTATGGCTACACCTTC
TRBJ1-6	NA	NA	TRBV20-1	CSARASGVLHSPLHF	TGCAGTGCTAGAGCCAGCGGGGTACTACATTCACCCCTCCACTTT
TRBJ2-2	many	NA	TRBV9	CASSVDQGYTGELFF	TGTGCCAGCAGCGTAGATCAGGGTTACACCGGGGAGCTGTTTTTT
TRBJ2-3	few	TRBD2	TRBV10-1	CASSEGRGGSDTQYF	TGCGCCAGCAGTGAGGGACGGGGGGGGTCAGATACGCAGTATTTT
TRBJ1-1	many	NA	TRBV4-1	CASSRFGGTEAFF	TGCGCCAGCAGCCGGTTTGGGGGCACTGAAGCTTTCTTT
TRBJ2-7	few	TRBD1	TRBV15	CATSDRDRGVYEQYF	TGTGCCACCAGCGACCGGGACAGGGGAGTCTACGAGCAGTACTTC
TRBJ2-5	NA	TRBD2	TRBV5-1	CASSLDRVGLAGETQYF	TGCGCCAGCAGCTTGGATAGGGTGGGACTAGCCGGAGAGACCCAGTACTTC
TRBJ1-1	few	NA	TRBV19	CASSFRLGNTEAFF	TGTGCCAGTAGTTTCAGGCTGGGGAACACTGAAGCTTTCTTT
TRBJ1-6	few	NA	TRBV6-5	CASTARRTSYNSPLHF	TGTGCCAGCACTGCCCGGCGTACCTCCTATAATTCACCCCTCCACTTT
TRBJ2-5	once	TRBD2	TRBV5-4	CASSLLAGEDQETQYF	TGTGCCAGCAGCTTACTAGCGGGGGAAGATCAAGAGACCCAGTACTTC
TRBJ2-5	many	NA	TRBV5-1	CASSSAGREGETQYF	TGCGCCAGCAGCTCGGCCGGCAGGGAAGGAGAGACCCAGTACTTC
TRBJ2-6	NA	NA	TRBV5-1	CASSLEGSAGANVLTF	TGCGCCAGCAGCTTGGAAGGGAGCGCCGGGGCCAACGTCCTGACTTTC
TRBJ2-5	few	TRBD1	TRBV6-2/TRBV6-3	CASSYRTGGVFGTQYF	TGTGCCAGCAGTTACAGGACAGGGGGCGTCTTTGGGACCCAGTACTTC
TRBJ1-4	few	NA	TRBV15	CATSRGGANEKLFF	TGTGCCACCTCGAGGGGGGGGGCTAATGAAAAACTGTTTTTT
TRBJ1-2	many	NA	TRBV7-8	CASSPGGSGYTF	TGTGCCAGCAGTCCAGGCGGCTCTGGCTACACCTTC
TRBJ1-4	once	TRBD1	TRBV6-6	CASRGGQATNEKLFF	TGTGCCAGCAGGGGAGGACAGGCAACTAATGAAAAACTGTTTTTT
TRBJ1-1	NA	NA	TRBV30	CAWSPRGGNTEAFF	TGTGCCTGGAGTCCAAGAGGGGGGAACACTGAAGCTTTCTTT
TRBJ2-6	few	NA	TRBV5-7	CASSLGGGRSSGANVLTF	TGTGCCAGCAGCTTGGGAGGGGGGAGAAGCTCTGGGGCCAACGTCCTGACTTTC
TRBJ1-5	few	NA	TRBV5-1	CASSLVPGEQPQHF	TGCGCCAGCAGCTTGGTGCCAGGGGAACAGCCCCAGCATTTT
TRBJ2-3	NA	TRBD2	TRBV18	CASSPLGTSSADTQYF	TGTGCCAGCTCACCACTGGGGACTAGCTCCGCAGATACGCAGTATTTT
TRBJ1-6	few	NA	TRBV20-1	CSASDRNNSPLHF	TGCAGTGCTAGTGACAGAAATAATTCACCCCTCCACTTT
TRBJ2-7	NA	NA	TRBV5-1	CASSLHLGETYEQYF	TGCGCCAGCAGCTTACACCTCGGGGAAACCTACGAGCAGTACTTC
TRBJ1-2	NA	NA	TRBV7-2	CASSFLGGGAYGYTF	TGTGCCAGCAGCTTTTTGGGCGGGGGAGCCTATGGCTACACCTTC
TRBJ1-2	many	NA	TRBV7-2	CASSRLPSNYGYTF	TGTGCCAGCAGCCGGCTCCCGTCCAACTATGGCTACACCTTC
TRBJ2-3	NA	TRBD2	TRBV12-3/TRBV12-4	CASSLPGLADTQYF	TGTGCCAGCAGCCTACCTGGACTAGCAGATACGCAGTATTTT
TRBJ1-5	NA	NA	TRBV4-3	CASSQEAGRQPQHF	TGCGCCAGCAGCCAAGAAGCAGGGAGGCAGCCCCAGCATTTT
TRBJ2-5	NA	NA	TRBV2	CASSEGPPGNYETQYF	TGTGCCAGCAGTGAGGGACCCCCCGGGAACTACGAGACCCAGTACTTC
TRBJ2-7	many	NA	TRBV20-1	CSARRTTYEQYF	TGCAGTGCTAGACGGACCACCTACGAGCAGTACTTC
TRBJ2-1	few	TRBD2	TRBV7-2	CASSFRGSSGYNEQFF	TGTGCCAGCAGCTTTAGAGGGTCTAGCGGGTACAATGAGCAGTTCTTC
TRBJ2-5	few	NA	TRBV7-2	CASSSNMGAGETQYF	TGTGCCAGCAGCTCGAATATGGGGGCGGGAGAGACCCAGTACTTC
TRBJ2-1	NA	TRBD2	TRBV24-1	CATSDQGGTGGRNEQFF	TGTGCCACCAGTGATCAGGGCGGAACGGGGGGGCGCAATGAGCAGTTCTTC
TRBJ1-5	NA	NA	TRBV20-1	CSARGNGQPQHF	TGCAGTGCTAGGGGGAACGGCCAGCCCCAGCATTTT
TRBJ2-1	few	TRBD2	TRBV18	CASSPPGGRIYNEQFF	TGTGCCAGCTCACCACCCGGCGGGAGGATTTACAATGAGCAGTTCTTC
TRBJ2-5	few	NA	TRBV18	CASSPPTQETQYF	TGTGCCAGCTCACCACCGACGCAAGAGACCCAGTACTTC
TRBJ1-6	NA	NA	TRBV2	CASRGAGEGNSPLHF	TGTGCCAGCAGGGGTGCAGGGGAGGGTAATTCACCCCTCCACTTT
TRBJ2-5	few	TRBD2	TRBV5-4	CASSFGGAEETQYF	TGTGCCAGCAGCTTCGGGGGGGCGGAAGAGACCCAGTACTTC
TRBJ1-5	few	NA	TRBV11-2	CASSLGAGKEPQHF	TGTGCCAGCAGCTTAGGGGCCGGGAAGGAGCCCCAGCATTTT
TRBJ2-3	many	NA	TRBV20-1	CSVRTAPGPTDTQYF	TGCAGTGTTCGAACAGCCCCGGGACCCACAGATACGCAGTATTTT
TRBJ1-5	few	NA	TRBV19	CASRNVPGTSNQPQHF	TGTGCCAGTAGGAATGTGCCCGGGACGAGCAATCAGCCCCAGCATTTT
TRBJ2-3	NA	NA	TRBV3-1	CASSQDGGSGTQDTQYF	TGTGCCAGCAGCCAAGATGGCGGAAGCGGCACACAAGATACGCAGTATTTT
TRBJ1-5	few	NA	TRBV19	CASSGFLAQGSNQPQHF	TGTGCCAGTAGTGGCTTTCTAGCCCAGGGAAGCAATCAGCCCCAGCATTTT
TRBJ2-5	few	NA	TRBV9	CASSGPSAGDQETQYF	TGTGCCAGCAGCGGGCCCTCGGCAGGAGACCAAGAGACCCAGTACTTC
TRBJ2-3	many	TRBD2	TRBV12-3/TRBV12-4	CASSPGSGGSTDTQYF	TGTGCCAGCAGTCCTGGCTCGGGGGGGAGCACAGATACGCAGTATTTT
TRBJ1-1	many	TRBD1	TRBV20-1	CSARSRQGRGTFF	TGCAGTGCTAGATCAAGACAGGGGAGAGGGACTTTCTTT
TRBJ2-4	many	TRBD2	TRBV7-2	CASSLALGGGLNIQYF	TGTGCCAGCAGCTTAGCGCTCGGGGGGGGCTTGAACATTCAGTACTTC
TRBJ2-3	few	TRBD2	TRBV9	CASSVLAADTQYF	TGTGCCAGCAGCGTTCTAGCGGCGGATACGCAGTATTTT
TRBJ2-7	NA	TRBD1	TRBV7-2	CASSGTGGTYEQYF	TGTGCCAGCAGCGGGACAGGGGGGACCTACGAGCAGTACTTC
TRBJ2-7	few	TRBD2	TRBV20-1	CSANWRGSYEQYF	TGCAGTGCTAACTGGCGGGGGTCCTACGAGCAGTACTTC
TRBJ2-3	many	NA	TRBV4-2	CASSQVGGMTDTQYF	TGTGCCAGCAGCCAAGTGGGCGGGATGACAGATACGCAGTATTTT